This record looks at one T cell receptor beta chain sequence and its context. What it binds is not known. The study drew donors from healthy Caucasian individuals in Russia aged roughly 6 to 90. The data derive from a study of blood T cells in healthy people across ages. In the study overall: For every two T cells, template switching captured about one barcoded beta molecule. Regarding the study as a whole: Greater diversity and more naive CD4+ cells were seen in long-lived donors than in aged donors.

There are 15 residues in the CDR3. Germline CDR1 is WSHSY and CDR2 is SAAADI. Trimming removed 2 bases from V and 1 base from J, with 12 bases in between. Primed by a sample-barcoded 5' primer and a J-beta primer mix, a second PCR proceeded for roughly 7 to 12 cycles. Via MiXCR, TCRdb re-called the 5' RACE reads, giving one row per CDR3 protein. The sample shows 710,000 or so distinct CDR3 sequences, roughly 30% of them seen only once. The specimen was blood. The chain combines TRBV10-2 with TRBJ2-7; TRBD1 is a possible D gene (6 bases). The TCR originated in a woman of 80 years or more in good health. This CDR3 is CASSEPPQGSYEQYF. The CDR3 DNA reads TGCGCCAGCAGTGAGCCCCCACAGGGATCCTACGAGCAGTACTTC.